Listed below are T cell receptor beta chains from one sample, sequenced in a study of shared clonotypes between healthy human individuals. Profiling relied on immunoSEQ multiplex PCR, and the TCRdb table lists in-frame clones only, not all of them. Seen here are about 1,500,000 clones, approximately 97% observed once, and the top ten hold approximately 1.2%. The specimen was naive CD4+ T cells sorted from blood. These receptors were taken from a man younger than 40 in good health. Both conserved end residues are part of each CDR3. D genes are given only for firm matches. Clone size appears in some rows only: once, few, many, or a class for an expanded clone.

TRBD2	TRBV25-1	TRBJ2-1	NA	TGTGCCAGCAGTGAATCCGGGACTAGCAGGGATGAGCAGTTCTTC	CASSESGTSRDEQFF
NA	TRBV27	TRBJ2-1	NA	TGTGCCAGCAGTTTATCGGTTAGGGCGGGATTACCCTACAATGAGCAGTTCTTC	CASSLSVRAGLPYNEQFF
TRBD2	TRBV5-1	TRBJ2-7	NA	TGCGCCAGCAGCCCCCCGGGGGGGGATAGCAAGCAGTACTTC	CASSPPGGDSKQYF
TRBD2	TRBV15	TRBJ2-7	NA	TGTGCCACCAGCAGAACCCGCGGGACTAGATACCACGAGCAGTACTTC	CATSRTRGTRYHEQYF
TRBD2	TRBV5-1	TRBJ2-1	NA	TGCGCCAGCAGGGAAAGCGGGATCACCTACAATGAGCAGTTCTTC	CASRESGITYNEQFF
NA	TRBV4-3	TRBJ2-5	once	TGCGCCAGCAGCCAAGATGAACTAGCTCAGACCCAGTACTTC	CASSQDELAQTQYF
NA	TRBV6-5	TRBJ1-1	NA	TGTGCCAGCGGTGACAGGCCCAGGGACACTGAAGCTTTCTTT	CASGDRPRDTEAFF
NA	TRBV6-5	TRBJ1-2	NA	TGTGCCAGCAGTTACACAGGGAACTATGGCTACACCTTC	CASSYTGNYGYTF
TRBD2	TRBV19	TRBJ2-3	NA	TGTGCCAGTAGGCCACTAGCGGGGCGCACAGATACGCAGTATTTT	CASRPLAGRTDTQYF
TRBD1	TRBV2	TRBJ2-7	NA	TGTGCCAGCAATGCGAGGACAGGGGGCGTCTACGAGCAGTACTTC	CASNARTGGVYEQYF
NA	TRBV6-6	TRBJ1-2	NA	TGTGCCAGCAGTTACCATACAGGCTATGGCTACACCTTC	CASSYHTGYGYTF
TRBD1	TRBV7-2	TRBJ1-2	NA	TGTGCCAGCAGCTTAGAAGGGCCAGGGGGTTTTGGCTACACCTTC	CASSLEGPGGFGYTF
TRBD2	TRBV29-1	TRBJ2-1	once	TGCAGCGCTAGCGGGGGATACAATGAGCAGTTCTTC	CSASGGYNEQFF
NA	TRBV7-6	TRBJ1-3	NA	TGTGCCAGCAGCTCCCCTTGGGGCTCTGGAAACACCATATATTTT	CASSSPWGSGNTIYF
NA	TRBV29-1	TRBJ2-2	NA	TGCAGCGCCGGAATGCTAGCGAGCACCGGGGAGCTGTTTTTT	CSAGMLASTGELFF
NA	TRBV7-6	TRBJ1-1	NA	TGTGCCAGCAGCTTACAGGGTATGAACACTGAAGCTTTCTTT	CASSLQGMNTEAFF
NA	TRBV28	TRBJ1-1	NA	TGTGCCAGCAACAGTCTGAACACTGAAGCTTTCTTT	CASNSLNTEAFF